The 9 T cell receptor beta chains below all came from one sample that was sequenced in a study of tumor-infiltrating lymphocytes in primary liver carcinoma. Unsorted whole blood supplied the RNA, and germline DNA was extracted too. TCR beta cDNA came from roughly 450 ng total RNA, primed with a constant-region primer. Each TCR beta library was derived from three nested multiplex PCR rounds that employed slightly modified ARM-PCR. The opening two PCR rounds, about 11 cycles each, paired TRBV1-TRBV30 forward primers with a C-beta reverse primer. TCRdb analysed the multiplex PCR reads with MiXCR anew, one entry per CDR3 protein. The table lists 300,000 to 400,000 distinct CDR3 sequences, roughly two thirds of them singletons. The sequenced material came from peripheral blood. Receptors originate from a man between 40 and 49 years old with primary liver carcinoma and hepatitis B virus infection.

This clonotype has a handful of counts. The chain recombines TRBV5-5 with TRBJ1-1; TRBD1 matches at 8 bases. This CDR3 spans 17 amino acids. Germline V gene data show CDR1 as SGHKS and CDR2 as YYEKEE (reference sequence). With 3 bases clipped from V and 2 bases from J, the junction kept 12 bases outside the gene matches. In DNA, the CDR3 is TGTGCCAGCAGCTCCGGGACAGGTCTTGGAAAAAACACTGAAGCTTTCTTT. Translating it yields CASSSGTGLGKNTEAFF.

This clonotype was counted a few times. This chain joins TRBV19 and TRBJ2-3; 13 nucleotides agree with TRBD2. The V segment lost 4 bases and the J segment 2 bases; nucleotides outside the gene matches: 6. Germline CDR1 reads LNHDA; CDR2 reads SQIVND (reference sequence). The CDR3 loop spans 17 amino acids. CDR3 DNA sequence: TGTGCCAGTAGTAGAGGACTAGCGGGAGTCGTCACAGATACGCAGTATTTT. Amino acid sequence: CASSRGLAGVVTDTQYF.

This clonotype was recorded a few times. V and J are TRBV5-1 and TRBJ2-5, with TRBD2 matching over 9 bases. This CDR3 contains 16 residues. The V segment lost 3 bases and the J segment 4 bases; nucleotides outside the gene matches: 10. Germline values: CDR1 SGHRS, CDR2 YFSETQ. CDR3 amino acids: CASSSWISGSPETQYF. CDR3 coding DNA: TGCGCCAGCAGCTCGTGGATTAGCGGGAGTCCAGAGACCCAGTACTTC. Complete variable domain (other parts from reference TRBV5-1 and TRBJ2-5): KAGVTQTPRYLIKTRGQQVTLSCSPISGHRSVSWYQQTPGQGLQFLFEYFSETQRNKGNFPGRFSGRQFSNSRSEMNVSTLELGDSALYLCASSSWISGSPETQYFGPGTRLLVL.

A remark on this clonotype: A much larger clone lies a single base off, so this may be a read error. The chain combines TRBV6-2 or TRBV6-3 with TRBJ1-1; 7 nucleotides align to TRBD1. The germline V gene has CDR1 MNHEY and CDR2 SVGEGT. The CDR3 spans 15 residues. This CDR3 reads CAISERRQGNTEAFF. CDR3 sequence (DNA): TGTGCCATCAGTGAAAGGCGACAGGGTAACACTGAAGCTTTCTTT.

In regard to this clonotype: Sequence at one end of the junction differs from germline and may be a read error. The chain is built from TRBV11-2 and TRBJ2-1, with a possible D match to TRBD2 (5 bases). The CDR3 covers 15 residues. The V gene's germline CDR1 is SGHAT and CDR2 FQNNGV. The CDR3 region has the DNA TGTGACAGCAGCCCCAGCTGGAGGCCCTACAATGAGCAGTTCTTC. Translated: CDSSPSWRPYNEQFF.

This clonotype was seen more than once but under ten times. The chain links TRBV12-3 or TRBV12-4 to TRBJ2-1; 10 nucleotides agree with TRBD2. The V and J ends lost 5 bases and 6 bases, in that order; junction bases with no gene match: 4. The CDR3 extends over 14 amino acids. The CDR3 spells CASSGTSASNEQFF. The CDR3 nucleotides are TGTGCCAGCAGTGGGACTAGCGCTAGCAATGAGCAGTTCTTC.

This chain connects TRBV11-2 to TRBJ2-5; D may be TRBD1 (5 bases). Trimming took 7 bases from V and 4 from J, leaving 22 bases between them. CDR1 and CDR2 (germline): SGHAT, FQNNGV. The CDR3 consists of 16 residues. The CDR3 region has the DNA TGTGCCAGCATCCCCTATGGTCAGGGCGGCCTAGAGACCCAGTACTTC. Amino acid sequence: CASIPYGQGGLETQYF.

This clonotype was counted many times. The chain joins TRBV11-2 to TRBJ1-2; no definite D call. The CDR3 totals 15 residues. Deletions cut 4 bases from V and 0 bases from J, with 12 bases between. Germline lookup yields CDR1 SGHAT and CDR2 FQNNGV. CDR3 sequence (DNA): TGTGCCAGCAGCTCCCGAGGGTCAACTAACTATGGCTACACCTTC. Its translation: CASSSRGSTNYGYTF.

The chain joins TRBV30 to TRBJ1-4, with a tentative D call TRBD1 (5 bases). Trimming shortened V by 0 bases and J by 1 base, and 12 bases separated the two germline ends. This CDR3 has 16 amino acids. The germline CDR1 and CDR2 sequences are GTSNPN and SVGIG (reference sequence). The CDR3 here is CAWSVGGAGTNEKLFF. CDR3 sequence (DNA): TGTGCCTGGAGTGTCGGTGGGGCAGGAACTAATGAAAAACTGTTTTTT. Supplemented by reference TRBV30 and TRBJ1-4, the full variable domain reads SQTIHQWPATLVQPVGSPLSLECTVEGTSNPNLYWYRQAAGRGLQLLFYSVGIGQISSEVPQNLSASRPQDRQFILSSKKLLLSDSGFYLCAWSVGGAGTNEKLFFGSGTQLSVL.